The 16 T cell receptor beta chains below come from one sample, sequenced in a study of T cell repertoires in cytomegalovirus infection. TCRdb passed the reads through MiXCR, listing each CDR3 protein once. The sample includes about 250,000 distinct CDR3 sequences, 9% to 15% of them seen just once. Sample: PBMCs. The receptors come from a human donor in good health (CMV status not recorded). Some clones in this sample may be carry-over from other donors' samples.

This clonotype has just a few counts. The genes are TRBV25-1 and TRBJ1-2; unclear D gene. V gave up 5 bases and J gave up 14 bases, with 9 bases separating them. The CDR3 loop spans 9 amino acids. Germline V gene lookup returns CDR1 MGHDK and CDR2 SYGVNS. For the CDR3, the DNA is TGTGCCAGCAGTAGGGTCGGAACCTTC. Amino acids: CASSRVGTF.

This clonotype has ten or more counts. This chain connects TRBV28 to TRBJ2-5; possibly TRBD1 or TRBD2 for D (5 bases each). Per the germline V gene, CDR1 is MDHEN and CDR2 is SYDVKM. V gave up 5 bases and J gave up 4 bases, with 35 bases separating them. The CDR3 totals 21 residues. CDR3 in DNA: TGTGCCAGCAGTAACTGGAGAAGGGGTGATATAAAGAAGAGGGCAATAGAGACCCAGTACTTC. This encodes CASSNWRRGDIKKRAIETQYF.

The sample holds a few counts of this clonotype. This chain joins TRBV29-1 and TRBJ2-2; a possible D gene is TRBD2 (6 bases). Germline CDR1 SQVTM, CDR2 ANQGSEA. This CDR3 spans 17 amino acids. Trimming shortened V by 0 bases and J by 2 bases, and 16 bases separated the two germline ends. CDR3 residues: CSVEDRTGERNTGELFF. The CDR3 coding sequence is TGCAGCGTTGAAGATAGGACGGGAGAGAGAAACACCGGGGAGCTGTTTTTT.

This clonotype was detected ten times or more. This chain links TRBV27 with TRBJ1-6; TRBD1 is a possible D gene (5 bases). This CDR3 comprises 14 residues. Trimming cost V 6 bases and J 8 bases, with 14 bases left between them. Germline assignment: CDR1 MNHEY and CDR2 SMNVEV (reference sequence). CDR3 bases: TGTGCCAGCAGATTCAGGGTTCATGATTCACCCCTCCACTTT. Its translation: CASRFRVHDSPLHF.

This clonotype appeared a few times. V is TRBV20-1 and J is TRBJ1-2; D might be TRBD1 (5 bases). This CDR3 comprises 13 residues. The V end was cut by 6 bases, the J end by 4 bases, with 15 bases between. Germline V gene data show CDR1 as DFQATT and CDR2 as SNEGSKA (reference sequence). The CDR3 sequence: CSAPRDQPYGYTF. Written as DNA, the CDR3 is TGCAGTGCGCCACGGGACCAACCCTATGGCTACACCTTC.

This clonotype has a count of ten or more. This chain joins TRBV7-2 and TRBJ1-5, with unresolved D. Germline values: CDR1 SGHTA, CDR2 FQGNSA. The CDR3 is 15 residues long. With 4 bases removed from V and 0 bases from J, the gap between germline ends came to 10 bases. The CDR3: CASSSSWVSNQPQHF. The CDR3 region has the DNA TGTGCCAGCAGCTCTAGCTGGGTTAGCAATCAGCCCCAGCATTTT.

This clonotype was detected many times. This chain links TRBV11-2 with TRBJ2-5; 7 nucleotides agree with TRBD2. Germline lookup yields CDR1 SGHAT and CDR2 FQNNGV. The CDR3 is made up of 15 amino acids. Losses at the gene ends were 3 bases for V and 3 bases for J; bases not matched to a gene: 7. The CDR3 coding sequence is TGTGCCAGCAGCTTCATGAGGGGAGGGGAAGAGACCCAGTACTTC. Its translation: CASSFMRGGEETQYF. Filled out from reference TRBV11-2 and TRBJ2-5, the complete variable domain reads EAGVAQSPRYKIIEKRQSVAFWCNPISGHATLYWYQQILGQGPKLLIQFQNNGVVDDSQLPKDRFSAERLKGVDSTLKIQPAKLEDSAVYLCASSFMRGGEETQYFGPGTRLLVL.

Ten or more counts support this clonotype. The chain has TRBV7-2 and TRBJ2-7; TRBD2 matches at 7 bases. Unmatched junction bases numbered 6, after V lost 2 bases and J lost 11 bases. Germline CDR1 is SGHTA and CDR2 is FQGNSA. The length of the CDR3 is 12 residues. CDR3 nucleotide sequence: TGTGCCAGCAGCTTAAAAGCGGGGAGGGAGTACTTC. Residues: CASSLKAGREYF.

This clonotype was seen many times. The V call is TRBV6-6, the J call TRBJ1-3; 7 bases are a match to TRBD1. With 8 bases clipped from V and 5 bases from J, the junction kept 9 bases outside the gene matches. The CDR3 sequence is 14 residues long. CDR1 and CDR2 (germline): MNHNY, SVGAGI (reference sequence). CDR3 sequence (DNA): TGTGCCAGCTCCGACAGGGTGGAAAGAAACACCATATATTTT. Residues: CASSDRVERNTIYF.

This clonotype has ten or more counts. This CDR3 reads CASSPIRDPYGYTF. CDR3 nucleotide sequence: TGTGCCAGCAGCCCCATCAGGGACCCCTATGGCTACACCTTC. The chain recombines TRBV7-8 with TRBJ1-2; D may be TRBD1 (5 bases). CDR1 is SGHVS, CDR2 FQNEAQ, per germline. V was clipped by 5 bases and J by 4 bases, with 14 bases between them. The CDR3 is 14 amino acids.

Ten or more counts support this clonotype. The chain combines TRBV7-9 with TRBJ2-5; perhaps TRBD1 as D (6 bases). The germline V gene has CDR1 SEHNR and CDR2 FQNEAQ (reference sequence). V was cut by 0 bases and J by 5 bases, with 16 bases left in between. This CDR3 is built from 16 residues. CDR3 region: CASSLASRPRGETQYF. The DNA of the CDR3 is TGTGCCAGCAGCTTAGCGAGCCGGCCGAGGGGGGAGACCCAGTACTTC.

This clonotype was counted many times. The chain links TRBV2 to TRBJ1-1, with TRBD1 matching over 7 bases. Germline assignment: CDR1 SNHLY and CDR2 FYNNEI. CDR3 length: 13 residues. Trimming removed 7 bases from V and 4 bases from J; junction bases left unmatched: 6. In DNA form, the CDR3 reads TGTGCCAGCAACAGTCAGGGGGGCACTGAAGCTTTCTTT. Its protein is CASNSQGGTEAFF.

The rearrangement links TRBV29-1 to TRBJ1-1, with D unresolved. This CDR3 region has 10 residues. Trimming shortened V by 7 bases and J by 1 base, and 4 bases separated the two germline ends. From germline, CDR1 is SQVTM and CDR2 ANQGSEA. The CDR3, as DNA: TGCAGCGCCGCGAACACTGAAGCTTTCTTT. It specifies CSAANTEAFF.

This clonotype has a count of ten or more. The CDR3 DNA reads TGCGCCAGCAGCCAAGATAACGTGAACACTGAAGCTTTCTTT. It encodes CASSQDNVNTEAFF. The rearrangement links TRBV4-1 to TRBJ1-1, with D uncertain. CDR1 and CDR2 from the germline V gene are MGHRA and YSYEKL. The ends were cut back, 0 bases at V and 0 bases at J, with 5 bases in the middle. The CDR3 contains 14 residues.

This clonotype came up once. The rearrangement links TRBV29-1 to TRBJ2-4, with 10 bases that match TRBD1. In germline, CDR1 is SQVTM, CDR2 ANQGSEA. The V segment lost 4 bases and the J segment 11 bases; nucleotides outside the gene matches: 8. CDR3 length equals 13 residues. The CDR3 DNA reads TGCAGCGTTGCGGGACAGGGGAACGGGCTTCAGTACTTC. It codes for CSVAGQGNGLQYF.

This chain joins TRBV19 and TRBJ2-3; D not certain. The CDR3 is 14 residues long. Germline-derived CDR1 and CDR2 are LNHDA and SQIVND (reference sequence). V gave up 7 bases and J gave up 0 bases, with 11 bases separating them. The CDR3 DNA is TGTGCCAGTAAGAGCATCTCTAGCACAGATACGCAGTATTTT. Protein product: CASKSISSTDTQYF.